The T cell receptor beta chain under discussion was sequenced for a study of beta chain features in type 1 diabetes. Looking at the study overall: Cell yields, age and gender were similar between patients and healthy donors.

Study-wide results and limits: When VDJ junctions were examined, type 1 diabetes patients showed fewer insertions and more deletions. TCRB CDR3s were moderately but significantly shorter in Type 1 diabetes patients in all four CD4+ subsets.

cDNA synthesis used the whole RNA isolate, giving expressed TCRB sequences. Clones were sequenced by immunoSEQ multiplex PCR, and TCRdb holds only the in-frame ones, with some missing. The repertoire holds about 360,000 clones, with around 13% as singletons. For this clone: What it recognizes is unknown.

Per germline, CDR1 SGDLS and CDR2 YYNGEE. This CDR3 is built from 15 residues. Trimming cost V 0 bases and J 7 bases, with 14 bases left between them. By way of CD45RO/CCR7/CD25/CD127/CD95/CD27, the CD4+ regulatory, stem cell-like memory, central memory and naive cells were sorted. The chain couples TRBV9 to TRBJ1-5; maybe TRBD1 (5 bases). The sample taken for sequencing was naive CD4+ T cells from blood. This clonotype originated in a man aged 18 to 30 in good health. This CDR3 reads CASSVDGGWGQPQHF. For the CDR3, the DNA is TGTGCCAGCAGCGTAGATGGGGGGTGGGGCCAGCCCCAGCATTTT.